This TCR beta chain was sequenced in a study of cytomegalovirus exposure and HLA in healthy donors. Study-level background: The 130 or so validation repertoires, a later analysis reported, used the same platform as the roughly 610 first-cohort repertoires.

Libraries were prepared by immunoSEQ multiplex PCR; TCRdb keeps only in-frame clonotypes and omits some of them. This table has approximately 120,000 clones, roughly 95% appearing once. The table lists this clone with a count of one. Its antigen remains unknown. Points from the study as a whole: In a later analysis, first-cohort TCR clusters were found to tend to co-occur in the roughly 120 validation repertoires. TCR beta chains numbering some 160 were designated cytomegalovirus-associated. With high specificity and sensitivity, the classifier reportedly diagnosed cytomegalovirus status.

V was clipped by 3 bases and J by 2 bases, with 10 bases between them. The CDR3 has 14 amino acids. CDR1 and CDR2 from the germline V gene are SEHNR and FQNEAQ (reference sequence). V is TRBV7-9 and J is TRBJ1-2, with D possibly being TRBD1 (5 bases). Sequenced sample: PBMCs. The sequence was obtained from a man between 18 and 35 years old in good health and CMV-seronegative. The CDR3 nucleotides are TGTGCCAGCAGCTTGGGGCAGCGCAACTATGGCTACACCTTC. Amino acid sequence: CASSLGQRNYGYTF.